These 16 T cell receptor beta chains share one sample of origin, sequenced in a study of cytomegalovirus exposure and HLA in healthy donors. PCR was performed using 60 Vbeta and 13 Jbeta primers. The method was immunoSEQ multiplex PCR; TCRdb's version includes in-frame clones alone and lacks a portion of them. This sample has about 120,000 clones, with 81% found just once. Material for sequencing was PBMCs. Every receptor here comes from a woman aged 40 to 49 in good health and CMV-seronegative.

This clone was counted a single time. This chain joins TRBV11-2 and TRBJ2-2; D not resolved. The germline V and J ends were trimmed by 1 base and 14 bases, with 8 bases remaining between them. Germline CDR1 SGHAT, CDR2 FQNNGV. The CDR3 contains 11 residues. The DNA for the CDR3 is TGTGCCAGCAGCTTAGCCTACCCACTGTTTTTT. Protein: CASSLAYPLFF.

There are a few counts of this clone. V usage is TRBV14 and J usage is TRBJ2-1, with 7 positions matching TRBD2. Germline V gene lookup returns CDR1 SGHDN and CDR2 FVKESK. The CDR3 spans 18 residues. J was trimmed by 1 base and V by 0 bases; bases with no gene match: 9. The CDR3 DNA reads TGTGCCAGCAGCCAAGATTTATCGGGGGGAGGGTCCTACAATGAGCAGTTCTTC. This gives the protein CASSQDLSGGGSYNEQFF.

This clone was seen only a few times. The chain combines TRBV6-5 with TRBJ1-5; D not certain. The CDR3 loop spans 14 amino acids. Per the germline V gene, CDR1 is MNHEY and CDR2 is SVGAGI. V was trimmed by 6 bases and J by 3 bases, leaving 12 bases between them. This chain's CDR3 is CASSDKQVNQPQHF. The CDR3 DNA is TGTGCCAGCAGCGATAAGCAGGTCAATCAGCCCCAGCATTTT.

This clone is a singleton in its sample. This chain links TRBV19 with TRBJ1-2; 8 nucleotides match TRBD1. The CDR3 consists of 13 residues. V shed 6 bases, J shed 5 bases, and the junction held 5 bases outside the gene matches. Germline V gene data show CDR1 as LNHDA and CDR2 as SQIVND (reference sequence). Written as DNA, the CDR3 is TGTGCCAGTAGCCGGACAGGGCCTTATGGCTACACCTTC. The encoded protein is CASSRTGPYGYTF.

The chain couples TRBV19 to TRBJ1-2; no clear D gene. CDR1 is LNHDA, CDR2 SQIVND, per germline (reference sequence). The V end lost 4 bases, the J end lost 8 bases, and 8 bases lay between the germline ends. This CDR3 contains 11 residues. The CDR3 nucleotides read TGTGCCAGTAGTACCCTGGCAGGCTACACCTTC. This gives the protein CASSTLAGYTF.

The table lists this clone with a count of one. The chain joins TRBV28 to TRBJ1-1, with 7 bases aligning to TRBD1. Germline V CDR1 and CDR2: MDHEN, SYDVKM. V gave up 7 bases and J gave up 0 bases; unmatched junction bases: 5. CDR3 length equals 14 residues. DNA for the CDR3: TGTGCCAGCAAGTTCGGGACAGTGAACACTGAAGCTTTCTTT. The encoded protein is CASKFGTVNTEAFF. The full variable domain, with the rest looked up from reference TRBV28 and TRBJ1-1, is DVKVTQSSRYLVKRTGEKVFLECVQDMDHENMFWYRQDPGLGLRLIYFSYDVKMKEKGDIPEGYSVSREKKERFSLILESASTNQTSMYLCASKFGTVNTEAFFGQGTRLTVV.

This clone was seen more than once but under ten times. This chain connects TRBV5-1 to TRBJ1-1; D perhaps matches TRBD1 (5 bases). This CDR3 is 15 amino acids long. V lost 0 bases, J lost 5 bases, and 14 bases lay in between. Germline V CDR1 and CDR2: SGHRS, YFSETQ. In DNA, the CDR3 is TGCGCCAGCAGCTTGGTGGGGGAGGGAAGTACTGAAGCTTTCTTT. Protein sequence: CASSLVGEGSTEAFF.

The V call is TRBV9, the J call TRBJ1-1; D possibly corresponds to TRBD1 (5 bases). V lost 4 bases and J 6 bases, leaving 16 bases between the germline ends. The CDR3 loop spans 14 amino acids. The germline CDR1 and CDR2 sequences are SGDLS and YYNGEE. CDR3 nucleotide sequence: TGTGCCAGCAGCCGGTGGGGGGTCGACGCTGAAGCTTTCTTT. Its translation is CASSRWGVDAEAFF.

The chain is built from TRBV6-5 and TRBJ2-2, with D possibly being TRBD1 (5 bases). This CDR3 is built from 15 residues. Trimming shortened V by 2 bases and J by 2 bases, and 9 bases separated the two germline ends. CDR1 is MNHEY and CDR2 is SVGAGI in the germline V gene. The CDR3 loop reads CASSYMTVNTGELFF. In nucleotides, the CDR3 is TGTGCCAGCAGTTACATGACAGTAAACACCGGGGAGCTGTTTTTT.

The chain combines TRBV5-1 with TRBJ2-7; 11 bases match TRBD2. This CDR3 has 15 residues. Germline trimming cut 4 bases from V and 3 bases from J; bases unmatched to any gene: 6. CDR1 and CDR2 from the germline V gene are SGHRS and YFSETQ. In nucleotides, the CDR3 is TGCGCCAGCAGCCCCATAGCGGGAGGGATCTACGAGCAGTACTTC. Amino acid sequence: CASSPIAGGIYEQYF.

CDR3 residues: CASTSPGGYTEAFF. The CDR3 nucleotides are TGTGCCAGCACCTCACCGGGGGGATACACTGAAGCTTTCTTT. The chain links TRBV6-1 to TRBJ1-1; maybe TRBD1 (5 bases). The V end lost 7 bases, the J end lost 3 bases, and 15 bases lay between the germline ends. Germline loops: CDR1 MNHNS, CDR2 SASEGT. This CDR3 has 14 residues.

V gene TRBV12-5 combines with J gene TRBJ2-5; D gene unclear. CDR1 is LGHNT and CDR2 is FRNRAP in the germline V gene. The CDR3 consists of 12 residues. V was trimmed by 7 bases and J by 3 bases, leaving 9 bases between them. CDR3 sequence reads: CASVGEEETQYF. As DNA, the CDR3 is TGTGCTAGTGTAGGAGAAGAAGAGACCCAGTACTTC.

The chain has TRBV18 and TRBJ1-5; a weak D match, TRBD1 (6 bases). Per germline, CDR1 KGHSH and CDR2 LQKENI. V lost 6 bases, J lost 3 bases, and 9 bases lay in between. CDR3 length: 13 residues. The CDR3 here is CASSDSNNQPQHF. The CDR3 region has the DNA TGTGCCAGCTCGGACAGCAACAATCAGCCCCAGCATTTT.

This sequence joins TRBV2 and TRBJ1-2; 8 positions agree with TRBD1. The trim removed 5 bases at V and 4 bases at J, leaving 6 bases unmatched. This CDR3 has 14 residues. Germline CDR1 SNHLY, CDR2 FYNNEI. CDR3 residues: CASSSRQGSYGYTF. CDR3 in DNA: TGTGCCAGCAGTTCCCGACAGGGGAGCTATGGCTACACCTTC. The entire variable domain, with the rest obtained from reference TRBV2 and TRBJ1-2, is as follows: EPEVTQTPSHQVTQMGQEVILRCVPISNHLYFYWYRQILGQKVEFLVSFYNNEISEKSEIFDDQFSVERPDGSNFTLKIRSTKLEDSAMYFCASSSRQGSYGYTFGSGTRLTVV.

Only one count was recorded for this clone. DNA of the CDR3: TGTGCCAGCAGCTTACCATACTGGGGCTACACCTTC. Its protein is CASSLPYWGYTF. V gene TRBV7-2 combines with J gene TRBJ1-2; D is ambiguous. The CDR3 is 12 amino acids. Germline lookup yields CDR1 SGHTA and CDR2 FQGNSA. V dropped 2 bases and J dropped 8 bases, with 9 bases sitting between them.

This clone was detected once. V and J are TRBV18 and TRBJ2-1; TRBD2 aligns across 7 bases. CDR1 and CDR2 (germline): KGHSH, LQKENI. The CDR3 is 19 amino acids. The V segment lost 3 bases and the J segment 0 bases; nucleotides outside the gene matches: 14. The CDR3 loop reads CASSPFPTSSGSSYNEQFF. CDR3 DNA sequence: TGTGCCAGCTCACCTTTCCCCACCTCTAGCGGCAGCTCCTACAATGAGCAGTTCTTC.